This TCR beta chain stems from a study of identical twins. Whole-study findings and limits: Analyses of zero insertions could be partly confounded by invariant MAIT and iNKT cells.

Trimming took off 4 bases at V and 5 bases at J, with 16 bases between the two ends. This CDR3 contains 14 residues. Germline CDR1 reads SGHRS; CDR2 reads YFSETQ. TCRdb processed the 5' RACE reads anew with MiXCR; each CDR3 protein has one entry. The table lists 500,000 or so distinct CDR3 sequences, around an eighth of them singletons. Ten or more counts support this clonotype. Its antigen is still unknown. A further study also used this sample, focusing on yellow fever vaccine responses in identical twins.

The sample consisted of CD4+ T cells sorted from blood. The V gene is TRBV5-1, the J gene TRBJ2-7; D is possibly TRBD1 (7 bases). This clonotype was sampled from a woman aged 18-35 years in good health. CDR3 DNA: TGCGCCAGCAGCCTAGGGGGGACAGTAGACGAGCAGTACTTC. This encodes CASSLGGTVDEQYF.